The 9 T cell receptor beta chains listed next were all sequenced from one sample in a study of blood T cell repertoires in COVID-19. TCRdb keeps only in-frame clones here, not all; method: immunoSEQ multiplex PCR. The table lists more than 250,000 clones, approximately 88% of them singletons, with 5% to 7% in the top ten. Input material: peripheral blood. Receptor source: a man aged 18 to 29 who had recovered from COVID-19.

The genes are TRBV5-8 and TRBJ1-5; TRBD1 agrees at 8 bases. The CDR3 extends over 16 amino acids. The germline V gene has CDR1 SGHTS and CDR2 YDEGEE. Unmatched junction bases numbered 2, after V lost 0 bases and J lost 0 bases. The CDR3 here is CASSLGTGYSNQPQHF. CDR3 nucleotide sequence: TGTGCCAGCAGCTTGGGGACAGGGTATAGCAATCAGCCCCAGCATTTT.

This chain connects TRBV4-2 to TRBJ2-3; TRBD2 matches at 7 bases. The trim removed 3 bases at V and 0 bases at J, leaving 6 bases unmatched. CDR3 size: 16 residues. Per germline, CDR1 LGHNA and CDR2 YNFKEQ. CDR3 amino acids: CASSQAGRESTDTQYF. Written as DNA, the CDR3 is TGTGCCAGCAGCCAGGCGGGGAGGGAAAGCACAGATACGCAGTATTTT.

J is TRBJ1-1 and V is TRBV12-3 or TRBV12-4, with 7 nucleotides matching TRBD1. V was clipped by 5 bases and J by 1 base; unmatched bases: 1. This CDR3 has 13 residues. DNA of the CDR3: TGTGCCAGCAGTGGACAGGAGAACACTGAAGCTTTCTTT. Its translation is CASSGQENTEAFF.

The chain carries TRBV20-1 and TRBJ1-1, with D perhaps matching TRBD1 (5 bases). Trimming shortened V by 3 bases and J by 4 bases, and 15 bases separated the two germline ends. Per germline, CDR1 DFQATT and CDR2 SNEGSKA (reference sequence). The CDR3 is made up of 14 amino acids. CDR3 amino acids: CSASYQGVSTEAFF. The CDR3 DNA sequence: TGCAGTGCTAGTTACCAGGGCGTGAGCACTGAAGCTTTCTTT.

The gene calls are TRBV6-2 or TRBV6-3 and TRBJ2-1; 9 positions match TRBD2. V lost 0 bases, J lost 0 bases, and 9 bases stayed unmatched. Per the germline V gene, CDR1 is MNHEY and CDR2 is SVGEGT. CDR3 length: 19 amino acids. The CDR3 sequence is CASSYSRGGRESSYNEQFF. For the CDR3, the DNA is TGTGCCAGCAGTTACTCGAGGGGCGGGAGGGAAAGCTCCTACAATGAGCAGTTCTTC.

The V call is TRBV5-1, the J call TRBJ1-4; 9 nucleotides align to TRBD1. The CDR3 loop spans 14 amino acids. Germline-derived CDR1 and CDR2 are SGHRS and YFSETQ. The junction had 6 bases not matched to a gene; V was cut back by 4 bases and J by 8 bases. The CDR3 sequence is CASSPGTGQEKLFF. CDR3 sequence (DNA): TGCGCCAGCAGCCCGGGGACAGGGCAGGAAAAACTGTTTTTT.

The rearrangement links TRBV4-2 to TRBJ2-3; 8 positions match TRBD2. The CDR3 is 20 amino acids. Trimming took 2 bases from V and 0 from J; bases not matched to a gene: 16. Germline V gene data show CDR1 as LGHNA and CDR2 as YNFKEQ. The CDR3 DNA follows: TGTGCCAGCAGCCAATTAGAGGGCGGGGGGCTTTCCCTTAGCACAGATACGCAGTATTTT. Protein product: CASSQLEGGGLSLSTDTQYF.

V is TRBV7-9 and J is TRBJ2-1; unclear D gene. The germline V and J ends were trimmed by 5 bases and 5 bases, with 19 bases remaining between them. Germline V gene data show CDR1 as SEHNR and CDR2 as FQNEAQ (reference sequence). This CDR3 region has 16 residues. CDR3 loop: CASSPLLGSGDNEQFF. The CDR3 nucleotides are TGTGCCAGCAGCCCACTCCTAGGAAGTGGAGACAATGAGCAGTTCTTC.

This clone was seen a few times. The rearrangement uses TRBV2 and TRBJ2-7; 8 bases are shared with TRBD1. J was trimmed by 3 bases and V by 6 bases; bases with no gene match: 4. Germline CDR1 SNHLY, CDR2 FYNNEI. This CDR3 contains 13 residues. The CDR3 loop is CASSTGTGYEQYF. In nucleotides, the CDR3 is TGTGCCAGCAGCACCGGGACAGGCTACGAGCAGTACTTC.